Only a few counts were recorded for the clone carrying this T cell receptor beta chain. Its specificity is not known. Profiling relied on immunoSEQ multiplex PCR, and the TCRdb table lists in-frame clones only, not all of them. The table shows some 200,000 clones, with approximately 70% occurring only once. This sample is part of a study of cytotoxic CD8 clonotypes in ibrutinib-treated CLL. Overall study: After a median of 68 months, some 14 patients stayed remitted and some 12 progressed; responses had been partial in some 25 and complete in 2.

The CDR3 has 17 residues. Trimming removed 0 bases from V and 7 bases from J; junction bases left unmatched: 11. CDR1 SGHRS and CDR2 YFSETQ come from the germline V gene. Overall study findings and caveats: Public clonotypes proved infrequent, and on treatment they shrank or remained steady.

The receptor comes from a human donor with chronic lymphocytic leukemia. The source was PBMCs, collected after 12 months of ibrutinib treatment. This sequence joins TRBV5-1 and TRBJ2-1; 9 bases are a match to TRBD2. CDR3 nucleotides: TGCGCCAGCAGCTTGGCCGGACTAGCGACCGCCTGGAATGAGCAGTTCTTC. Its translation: CASSLAGLATAWNEQFF.